One and the same sample provided the 23 T cell receptor beta chains below, sequenced in a study of vaccination and CD4 T cells after COVID-19. Oncomine TCR Beta short-read sequencing was applied to DNA from cultured CD4+ T cells. Each CDR3 protein is one row after TCRdb ran MiXCR on the PCR reads. The sample carries 15,000 to 20,000 distinct CDR3 sequences, 44% recorded once. The sample's treatment: roughly 11-day PBMC culture with coronavirus spike peptide pools or control peptides (ViraFEST assay). These TCRs are of unknown antigen specificity. Sequenced input: CD4+ T cells from blood, cultured in vitro. All receptors come from a human donor who had recovered from COVID-19.

V gene TRBV7-9 combines with J gene TRBJ2-7; a weak D match, TRBD1 (5 bases). Germline-derived CDR1 and CDR2 are SEHNR and FQNEAQ (reference sequence). V was clipped by 1 base and J by 6 bases, with 10 bases between them. The CDR3 length is 13 residues. CDR3 nucleotides: TGTGCCAGCAGCTTAGATCCTAGGGGCGAGCAGTACTTC. Protein: CASSLDPRGEQYF.

The V gene is TRBV20-1, the J gene TRBJ1-2, with D unclear. Germline CDR1 and CDR2: DFQATT and SNEGSKA (reference sequence). The CDR3 is made up of 15 amino acids. The V end was cut by 0 bases, the J end by 5 bases, with 16 bases between. In DNA form, the CDR3 reads TGCAGTGCTAGAGATCATCGGATCTTAGGTTATGGCTACACCTTC. Translation: CSARDHRILGYGYTF.

V and J are TRBV21-1 and TRBJ2-7; no check of the table's D call, TRBD2, against the DNA was made. TRBV21-1 is marked as a pseudogene. The CDR3 loop spans 20 amino acids. Here the CDR3 DNA reads TGTGCCAGCAGCAAAGTAGATAGCGGGATGCCCCGTAGGGTGAGGTACGAGCAGTACTTC. This gives the protein CASSKVDSGMPRRVRYEQYF.

This chain links TRBV28 with TRBJ2-4; D is possibly TRBD1 (6 bases). CDR3 length equals 14 residues. Trimming stripped 3 bases from V and 6 bases from J, with 12 bases between. Germline loops: CDR1 MDHEN, CDR2 SYDVKM. The CDR3: CASSFRQVLNIQYF. CDR3 DNA sequence: TGTGCCAGCAGTTTTAGACAGGTCCTAAACATTCAGTACTTC.

V usage is TRBV6-2 or TRBV6-3 and J usage is TRBJ2-3; D may be TRBD1 (6 bases). CDR3 length: 16 residues. Between the trimmed V and J ends, which lost 5 bases and 1 base, there was a span of 16 bases. The V gene's germline CDR1 is MNHEY and CDR2 SVGEGT. As DNA, the CDR3 is TGTGCCAGCAGTCGCCCCGTGGGACAAGGCACAGATACGCAGTATTTT. This encodes CASSRPVGQGTDTQYF.

The chain joins TRBV20-1 to TRBJ2-2, with D unclear. Trimming left V 0 bases short and J 1 base short, with 3 bases between. Germline V gene sequence: CDR1 DFQATT, CDR2 SNEGSKA (reference sequence). The CDR3 loop spans 13 amino acids. In DNA, the CDR3 is TGCAGTGCTAGAGATTTGAACACCGGGGAGCTGTTTTTT. Amino acids: CSARDLNTGELFF.

In this sample, this clonotype turned up a few times. This chain links TRBV30 with TRBJ1-1, with 7 nucleotides matching TRBD1. The CDR3 runs 14 residues. Germline CDR1 reads GTSNPN; CDR2 reads SVGIG (reference sequence). The J segment lost 1 base and the V segment lost 3 bases, leaving 5 bases of the junction unmatched. The CDR3 DNA follows: TGTGCCTGGAGGGGGGACAGTGCGAACACTGAAGCTTTCTTT. Translating gives CAWRGDSANTEAFF.

V is TRBV20-1 and J is TRBJ2-2; 7 bases align to TRBD1. CDR3 length: 14 amino acids. V shed 5 bases, J shed 5 bases, and the junction held 8 bases outside the gene matches. Germline CDR1 is DFQATT and CDR2 is SNEGSKA (reference sequence). The CDR3 reads CSARNAQGTGELFF. CDR3 nucleotides: TGCAGTGCTCGGAACGCACAGGGGACCGGGGAGCTGTTTTTT.

CDR3 protein: CSARDFGQGANEKLFF. The CDR3, as DNA: TGCAGTGCTAGAGATTTCGGACAGGGAGCTAATGAAAAACTGTTTTTT. This rearrangement joins TRBV20-1 to TRBJ1-4, with 8 bases lining up with TRBD1. This CDR3 region has 16 residues. J gave up 3 bases and V 0 bases, and 6 bases lay outside the gene matches. Germline V gene data show CDR1 as DFQATT and CDR2 as SNEGSKA (reference sequence).

This clonotype appeared a few times. The rearrangement links TRBV7-9 to TRBJ2-3, with unresolved D. The V end lost 5 bases, the J end lost 4 bases, and 19 bases lay between the germline ends. CDR1 and CDR2 (germline): SEHNR, FQNEAQ (reference sequence). The CDR3 is made up of 16 amino acids. This chain's CDR3 is CASSHGTLKRADTQYF. In DNA form, the CDR3 reads TGTGCCAGCAGCCATGGTACCCTGAAAAGAGCAGATACGCAGTATTTT.

The chain employs TRBV19 and TRBJ1-5; D perhaps matches TRBD1 (6 bases). With 5 bases removed from V and 6 bases from J, the gap between germline ends came to 20 bases. The CDR3 is made up of 16 amino acids. Per germline, CDR1 LNHDA and CDR2 SQIVND (reference sequence). CDR3 residues: CASSVRGRGAIQPQHF. In DNA, the CDR3 is TGTGCCAGTAGTGTGAGGGGCAGGGGTGCCATTCAGCCCCAGCATTTT.

This clonotype was detected a few times. The gene calls are TRBV20-1 and TRBJ2-7; 10 nucleotides line up with TRBD1. Per germline, CDR1 DFQATT and CDR2 SNEGSKA (reference sequence). The CDR3 is made up of 15 amino acids. Germline trimming cut 7 bases from V and 6 bases from J; bases unmatched to any gene: 15. Here the CDR3 DNA reads TGCAGTGTCCCCGGGGGGACAGGGGATGCCAGCGAGCAGTACTTC. This sequence encodes CSVPGGTGDASEQYF.

This clonotype was detected only a few times. The gene calls are TRBV20-1 and TRBJ1-1, with D maybe TRBD1 (5 bases). Germline V gene lookup returns CDR1 DFQATT and CDR2 SNEGSKA (reference sequence). There are 13 residues in the CDR3. Trimming pared 7 bases from V and 5 bases from J, leaving 17 bases between. CDR3 sequence reads: CSVRETLDTEAFF. The CDR3 DNA reads TGCAGTGTCAGGGAGACCCTGGATACTGAAGCTTTCTTT.

The chain recombines TRBV7-9 with TRBJ2-1; a weak D match, TRBD2 (6 bases). Trimming removed 1 base at V and 0 bases at J, with 16 bases between. This CDR3 spans 18 amino acids. Germline V gene sequence: CDR1 SEHNR, CDR2 FQNEAQ (reference sequence). CDR3 residues: CASSLVRISGRSYNEQFF. Written as DNA, the CDR3 is TGTGCCAGCAGCTTAGTCAGGATTAGCGGCCGCTCCTACAATGAGCAGTTCTTC.

The V call is TRBV6-2 or TRBV6-3, the J call TRBJ2-7; D not resolved. V lost 2 bases, J lost 2 bases, and 10 bases lay in between. The CDR3 has 14 amino acids. The germline V gene encodes CDR1 MNHEY and CDR2 SVGEGT. The CDR3 DNA reads TGTGCCAGCAGTTACGCCGGTGTCCCCTACGAGCAGTACTTC. Translating gives CASSYAGVPYEQYF.

The rearrangement links TRBV20-1 to TRBJ2-7, with 12 bases fitting TRBD2. Germline assignment: CDR1 DFQATT and CDR2 SNEGSKA (reference sequence). V shed 7 bases, J shed 11 bases, and the junction held 9 bases outside the gene matches. CDR3 length: 12 residues. CDR3 sequence: CSVPGLAGLKYF. CDR3 nucleotide sequence: TGCAGTGTTCCGGGACTAGCGGGTTTGAAGTACTTC.

CDR3 loop: CASSLAPTSTSAVALTAKNIQYF. In nucleotides, the CDR3 is TGTGCCAGCAGCTTAGCTCCCACTTCGACTAGCGCTGTAGCCCTAACAGCCAAAAACATTCAGTACTTC. This chain joins TRBV7-9 and TRBJ2-4; 8 bases align to TRBD2. The CDR3 runs to 23 residues. Germline CDR1 is SEHNR and CDR2 is FQNEAQ (reference sequence). Losses at the gene ends were 0 bases for V and 0 bases for J; bases not matched to a gene: 22.

This rearrangement joins TRBV6-5 to TRBJ2-5; 13 nucleotides line up with TRBD2. In germline, CDR1 is MNHEY, CDR2 SVGAGI. This CDR3 comprises 19 residues. V lost 2 bases, J lost 5 bases, and 14 bases stayed unmatched. CDR3 nucleotides: TGTGCCAGCAGTTACCTCCCCACTAGCGGGAGGGCCGTTGGCGAGACCCAGTACTTC. Its protein product is CASSYLPTSGRAVGETQYF.

In this sample, this clonotype turned up a few times. The chain carries TRBV20-1 and TRBJ2-2; maybe TRBD2 (5 bases). Per the germline V gene, CDR1 is DFQATT and CDR2 is SNEGSKA (reference sequence). The CDR3 extends over 14 amino acids. Trimming took off 6 bases at V and 5 bases at J, with 16 bases between the two ends. The CDR3 protein is CSAGTSPLTGELFF. Here the CDR3 DNA reads TGCAGTGCCGGAACTAGTCCACTGACCGGGGAGCTGTTTTTT.

The J gene is TRBJ2-6, the V gene TRBV20-1; 7 nucleotides line up with TRBD1. The CDR3 extends over 16 amino acids. The germline V gene encodes CDR1 DFQATT and CDR2 SNEGSKA (reference sequence). V trimming: 0 bases; J trimming: 2 bases; junction bases outside the gene matches: 4. This chain's CDR3 is CSARDHRGAGANVLTF. CDR3 bases: TGCAGTGCTAGAGACCACAGGGGAGCTGGGGCCAACGTCCTGACTTTC.

This clonotype was recorded a few times. As DNA, the CDR3 is TGCAGTGCTAGTGAGGGTAGTGGCACAGATACGCAGTATTTT. Translating gives CSASEGSGTDTQYF. The chain uses TRBV20-1 and TRBJ2-3; perhaps TRBD2 as D (5 bases). In germline, CDR1 is DFQATT, CDR2 SNEGSKA (reference sequence). V was trimmed by 3 bases and J by 1 base, leaving 11 bases between them. The CDR3 covers 14 residues.

This clonotype was detected a few times. V gene TRBV27 combines with J gene TRBJ2-3, with no clear D. V gave up 4 bases and J gave up 4 bases, with 15 bases separating them. The CDR3 runs to 15 residues. CDR1 and CDR2 (germline): MNHEY, SMNVEV (reference sequence). The CDR3 nucleotides are TGTGCCAGCAGTTCGGCTGGCCTCCCGGCAGATACGCAGTATTTT. It encodes CASSSAGLPADTQYF.

The rearrangement links TRBV5-4 to TRBJ1-6, with 7 bases aligning to TRBD1. Germline V gene sequence: CDR1 SGHNT, CDR2 YYREEE (reference sequence). After removal of 4 bases from V and 9 bases from J, the junction contained 7 bases not matched to a gene. The CDR3 extends over 14 amino acids. CDR3 bases: TGTGCCAGCAGCGACAGGGCTTATGGTTCACCCCTCCACTTT. Translation: CASSDRAYGSPLHF. Using reference TRBV5-4 and TRBJ1-6 for the parts outside the CDR3, the full variable domain is ETGVTQSPTHLIKTRGQQVTLRCSSQSGHNTVSWYQQALGQGPQFIFQYYREEENGRGNFPPRFSGLQFPNYSSELNVNALELDDSALYLCASSDRAYGSPLHFGNGTRLTVT.